This is a list of T cell receptor beta chains from one sample in a study of T cell responses to AZD1222 COVID-19 vaccine. The repertoire was sequenced with immunoSEQ multiplex PCR; TCRdb's copy has only in-frame clones and lacks some. The sample holds about 110,000 clones, roughly 89% seen once. The sequences come from peripheral blood, collected 28 days after the second AZD1222 dose. These receptor sequences come from an adult who received the AZD1222 COVID-19 vaccine. The CDR3 runs from the conserved cysteine through the conserved F or W. A D gene is named only where the DNA matches it firmly. Size tells how often a clone was seen (once, few, many) or the class of an expanded clone, and some rows leave it out.

>TRBJ1-2|-|-|TRBV7-8
CASSLFGPLGDYGYTF
TGTGCCAGCAGCTTATTTGGGCCACTAGGTGACTATGGCTACACCTTC
>TRBJ1-6|-|-|TRBV18
CASSSDGTYNSPLHF
TGTGCCAGCTCATCGGACGGTACCTATAATTCACCCCTCCACTTT
>TRBJ1-1|-|-|TRBV18
CASSPNGNTEAFF
TGTGCCAGCTCACCTAACGGGAACACTGAAGCTTTCTTT
>TRBJ1-4|TRBD1|few|TRBV15
CATSTTGGSEKLFF
TGTGCCACCAGCACGACAGGGGGAAGTGAAAAACTGTTTTTT
>TRBJ2-7|-|-|TRBV5-4
CASSLETLSTSYEQYF
TGTGCCAGCAGCTTGGAAACACTTTCTACCTCCTACGAGCAGTACTTC
>TRBJ2-7|-|-|TRBV7-3
CATTYEQYF
TGTGCCACCACCTACGAGCAGTACTTC
>TRBJ2-1|-|-|TRBV7-2
CASSLDLARYNEQFF
TGTGCCAGCAGCTTAGACCTAGCGAGGTACAATGAGCAGTTCTTC
>TRBJ2-2|TRBD1|-|TRBV25-1
CASSDDRASTGELFF
TGTGCCAGCAGTGATGACAGGGCCAGCACCGGGGAGCTGTTTTTT
>TRBJ2-1|TRBD1|-|TRBV2
CASRARGPYNEQFF
TGTGCCAGCAGGGCCAGGGGGCCCTACAATGAGCAGTTCTTC
>TRBJ1-1|TRBD1|-|TRBV6-5
CASSQDRGRTEAFF
TGTGCCAGCAGCCAGGACAGGGGGCGTACTGAAGCTTTCTTT
>TRBJ2-1|TRBD2|-|TRBV3-1/TRBV3-2
CASSQDLAGEGEQFF
TGTGCCAGCAGCCAAGACCTAGCGGGAGAGGGAGAGCAGTTCTTC
>TRBJ1-2|TRBD1|-|TRBV28
CASSSQGDYGYTF
TGTGCCAGCAGTTCACAGGGGGACTATGGCTACACCTTC
>TRBJ2-1|-|-|TRBV19
CASQSSYNEQFF
TGTGCCAGCCAAAGCTCCTACAATGAGCAGTTCTTC
>TRBJ2-5|-|once|TRBV27
CASRTGARETQYF
TGTGCCAGCAGGACGGGGGCACGAGAGACCCAGTACTTC
>TRBJ2-2|-|-|TRBV6-5
CASSRDGTNTGELFF
TGTGCCAGCAGTAGAGACGGAACTAACACCGGGGAGCTGTTTTTT
>TRBJ2-1|-|few|TRBV30
CAWMGLREQFF
TGTGCCTGGATGGGCCTACGCGAGCAGTTCTTC
>TRBJ1-1|-|-|TRBV28
CASRSTGRGLNTEAFF
TGTGCCAGCAGGTCTACAGGGCGTGGGTTGAACACTGAAGCTTTCTTT
>TRBJ2-2|TRBD1|-|TRBV27
CASSFGDRNTGELFF
TGTGCCAGCAGTTTTGGGGACAGGAACACCGGGGAGCTGTTTTTT
>TRBJ2-7|-|-|TRBV6-5
CAPGGGEQYF
TGTGCCCCAGGGGGAGGCGAGCAGTACTTC
>TRBJ2-5|-|-|TRBV3-1/TRBV3-2
CASSLRAGKETQYF
TGTGCCAGCAGCTTACGGGCAGGGAAGGAGACCCAGTACTTC
>TRBJ1-5|TRBD1|-|TRBV2
CASRGQGDQPQHF
TGTGCCAGCAGAGGACAGGGTGATCAGCCCCAGCATTTT
>TRBJ2-7|TRBD2|-|TRBV5-1
CASRQGLAGGYEQHF
TGCGCCAGCAGACAAGGACTAGCGGGAGGATACGAGCAGCACTTC
>TRBJ2-5|TRBD2|-|TRBV3-1/TRBV3-2
CASSLSPVVAGVGETQYF
TGTGCCAGCAGCCTCTCCCCAGTGGTGGCGGGAGTTGGGGAGACCCAGTACTTC
>TRBJ2-7|-|-|TRBV6-1
CASSEGTGPTYEQYF
TGTGCCAGCAGTGAAGGCACAGGTCCGACCTACGAGCAGTACTTC